A single sample is the source of the 21 T cell receptor beta chains below, sequenced in a study of blood T cell repertoires in COVID-19. Libraries were prepared by immunoSEQ multiplex PCR; TCRdb keeps only in-frame clonotypes and omits some of them. Here the sample spans about 210,000 clones, about 88% being singletons. What was sequenced was peripheral blood. These receptors all come from a man in his forties or fifties with acute or convalescent COVID-19.

This chain links TRBV6-2 or TRBV6-3 with TRBJ2-1, with TRBD2 identical over 9 bases. V was pared by 2 bases and J by 10 bases, with 12 bases of the junction left unmatched. The germline V gene encodes CDR1 MNHEY and CDR2 SVGEGT. This CDR3 is 16 amino acids long. The CDR3 loop is CASSYGGSGSSNEQFF. The CDR3 DNA reads as TGTGCCAGCAGTTACGGGGGTAGCGGGAGCTCGAACGAGCAGTTCTTC.

This clone was recorded only once. The chain uses TRBV18 and TRBJ2-7, with D possibly being TRBD2 (5 bases). Trimming left V 2 bases short and J 7 bases short, with 9 bases between. From germline, CDR1 is KGHSH and CDR2 LQKENI. The CDR3 is made up of 12 amino acids. The CDR3 protein is CASSPEGREQYF. DNA of the CDR3: TGTGCCAGCTCACCAGAGGGTCGGGAGCAGTACTTC.

The chain carries TRBV3-1 (or the pseudogene TRBV3-2) and TRBJ1-2, with D perhaps matching TRBD1 (6 bases). The V end was cut by 0 bases, the J end by 8 bases, with 13 bases between. CDR1 and CDR2 (germline): LGHDT, YNNKEL (reference sequence). This CDR3 region has 14 residues. CDR3 residues: CASSQDRGGLGYTF. The CDR3 DNA reads as TGTGCCAGCAGCCAAGATCGGGGGGGGCTCGGCTACACCTTC.

This rearrangement joins TRBV6-5 to TRBJ2-4; weak D call: TRBD1 (6 bases). Trimming removed 7 bases at V and 6 bases at J, with 7 bases between. CDR3 size: 11 residues. Germline CDR1 is MNHEY and CDR2 is SVGAGI. This CDR3 reads CASTQGNIQYF. CDR3 sequence (DNA): TGTGCCAGCACACAGGGAAACATTCAGTACTTC.

The chain uses TRBV27 and TRBJ2-1; possibly TRBD1 for D (5 bases). The CDR3 is 14 amino acids. The germline V gene encodes CDR1 MNHEY and CDR2 SMNVEV (reference sequence). V shed 2 bases and J shed 4 bases, with 9 bases lying between them. This CDR3 reads CASSLGWTYNEQFF. CDR3 DNA: TGTGCCAGCAGTTTAGGGTGGACATACAATGAGCAGTTCTTC.

The rearrangement links TRBV7-9 to TRBJ2-7, with 10 bases fitting TRBD1. V lost 5 bases and J lost 2; bases outside the gene matches: 12. This CDR3 is built from 17 residues. Germline V lookup: CDR1 SEHNR, CDR2 FQNEAQ (reference sequence). DNA of the CDR3: TGTGCCAGCAGCCCTGGGGCGCGGACAGGGGGAGCCTACGAGCAGTACTTC. Translation: CASSPGARTGGAYEQYF.

CDR3 in DNA: TGTGCCAGCACTCTTGGGGGGGCTTACAATGAGCAGTTCTTC. It encodes CASTLGGAYNEQFF. The chain couples TRBV27 to TRBJ2-1; D may be TRBD2 (7 bases). Trimming took 7 bases from V and 4 from J, leaving 14 bases between them. The CDR3 runs to 14 residues. Germline V gene data show CDR1 as MNHEY and CDR2 as SMNVEV (reference sequence).

The rearrangement uses TRBV7-2 and TRBJ2-3; tentative D call: TRBD2 (5 bases). The CDR3 sequence is 13 residues long. Germline V gene lookup returns CDR1 SGHTA and CDR2 FQGNSA. Trimming left V 3 bases short and J 1 base short, with 5 bases between. CDR3 residues: CASSFSGTDTQYF. The CDR3 DNA reads as TGTGCCAGCAGCTTTAGCGGCACAGATACGCAGTATTTT.

The chain employs TRBV11-2 and TRBJ1-1; D possibly corresponds to TRBD1 (5 bases). The V and J ends lost 1 base and 3 bases respectively, with 18 bases between them. The CDR3 is 17 residues long. CDR1 is SGHAT, CDR2 FQNNGV, per germline. Here the CDR3 DNA reads TGTGCCAGCAGCTTAGTCTCCGCGTCGGGGGTATACACTGAAGCTTTCTTT. Translation: CASSLVSASGVYTEAFF.

The rearrangement uses TRBV5-4 and TRBJ1-6; D is ambiguous. The CDR3 runs 13 residues. V lost 0 bases and J 11 bases, leaving 9 bases between the germline ends. The germline V gene encodes CDR1 SGHNT and CDR2 YYREEE (reference sequence). Written as DNA, the CDR3 is TGTGCCAGCAGCTTGGATTGGGAGCCACCCCTCCACTTT. Translating it yields CASSLDWEPPLHF.

The CDR3 sequence is CASSQDGGRRRDEQYF. The CDR3, as DNA: TGTGCCAGCAGCCAAGATGGAGGGAGGCGGCGGGACGAGCAGTACTTC. V gene TRBV14 combines with J gene TRBJ2-7, with a tentative D call TRBD2 (6 bases). Per germline, CDR1 SGHDN and CDR2 FVKESK. Trimming cost V 0 bases and J 5 bases, with 17 bases left between them. CDR3 size: 16 residues.

This chain connects TRBV21-1 to TRBJ1-5. TRBV21-1 corresponds to a pseudogene. This CDR3 spans 15 amino acids. The CDR3 region has the DNA TGTGCCAGCAGCATCCACGGGGAGTACAATCAGCCCCAGCATTTT. As protein: CASSIHGEYNQPQHF.

The rearrangement uses TRBV6-5 and TRBJ1-2, with 11 bases that match TRBD1. Germline loops: CDR1 MNHEY, CDR2 SVGAGI. The CDR3 sequence is 16 residues long. Losses at the gene ends were 4 bases for V and 3 bases for J; bases not matched to a gene: 7. The CDR3 sequence is CASSSRTGGFYYGYTF. The DNA of the CDR3 is TGTGCCAGCAGTTCTAGGACAGGGGGCTTCTACTATGGCTACACCTTC.

The J gene is TRBJ1-2, the V gene TRBV19, with 9 positions matching TRBD1. This CDR3 is 14 amino acids long. V lost 7 bases and J lost 0; bases outside the gene matches: 3. Germline CDR1 and CDR2: LNHDA and SQIVND (reference sequence). The CDR3 sequence is CASTRDRANYGYTF. The CDR3 DNA sequence: TGTGCCAGTACCAGGGACAGGGCTAACTATGGCTACACCTTC.

The chain couples TRBV6-2 or TRBV6-3 to TRBJ2-3; D is perhaps TRBD2 (5 bases). The CDR3 extends over 19 amino acids. Germline V gene lookup returns CDR1 MNHEY and CDR2 SVGEGT. Trimming pared 0 bases from V and 3 bases from J, leaving 22 bases between. The CDR3 DNA is TGTGCCAGCAGTTACTCAATAGGGTTGACGCGGGTTCGTACAGATACGCAGTATTTT. Translating it yields CASSYSIGLTRVRTDTQYF.

V gene TRBV6-5 combines with J gene TRBJ2-3, with 8 bases matching TRBD2. The length of the CDR3 is 15 residues. Per the germline V gene, CDR1 is MNHEY and CDR2 is SVGAGI. V lost 7 bases and J lost 2; bases outside the gene matches: 8. The CDR3 DNA sequence: TGTGCCAGCACAGGACTAGCCGAAGCCACAGATACGCAGTATTTT. Its protein product is CASTGLAEATDTQYF.

The genes are TRBV6-1 and TRBJ2-5, with a weak D call TRBD2 (6 bases). Germline lookup yields CDR1 MNHNS and CDR2 SASEGT. CDR3 length equals 15 residues. V lost 2 bases and J lost 4, with 14 bases in between. The CDR3 protein is CASSESSGALETQYF. The CDR3 DNA is TGTGCCAGCAGTGAAAGTAGCGGAGCTCTAGAGACCCAGTACTTC.

The gene calls are TRBV6-6 and TRBJ2-3; maybe TRBD1 (5 bases). V dropped 10 bases and J dropped 0 bases, with 14 bases sitting between them. This CDR3 spans 14 amino acids. CDR1 and CDR2 (germline): MNHNY, SVGAGI (reference sequence). For the CDR3, the DNA is TGTGCCACCCACGCAGGGATCAGCACAGATACGCAGTATTTT. Protein: CATHAGISTDTQYF.

The chain has TRBV27 and TRBJ2-1; TRBD2 matches at 8 bases. J was trimmed by 0 bases and V by 5 bases; bases with no gene match: 6. The germline V gene encodes CDR1 MNHEY and CDR2 SMNVEV (reference sequence). The CDR3 extends over 16 amino acids. CDR3 loop: CASSAPGGGSYNEQFF. For the CDR3, the DNA is TGTGCCAGCAGTGCCCCGGGAGGGGGCTCCTACAATGAGCAGTTCTTC.

V and J are TRBV5-5 and TRBJ2-7; 8 bases align to TRBD1. V shed 3 bases and J 1 base; nucleotides not matched to a gene: 3. Germline V gives CDR1 SGHKS, CDR2 YYEKEE (reference sequence). This CDR3 has 14 amino acids. CDR3 DNA: TGTGCCAGCAGCTCTTGGACAGGGTCCTACGAGCAGTACTTC. It translates to CASSSWTGSYEQYF.

The J gene is TRBJ2-1, the V gene TRBV7-9; 12 nucleotides match TRBD2. This CDR3 has 15 amino acids. Germline V CDR1 and CDR2: SEHNR, FQNEAQ (reference sequence). V was pared by 2 bases and J by 6 bases, with 2 bases of the junction left unmatched. CDR3 sequence: CASSLPSGRGNEQFF. As DNA, the CDR3 is TGTGCCAGCAGCTTACCTAGCGGGAGGGGCAATGAGCAGTTCTTC.